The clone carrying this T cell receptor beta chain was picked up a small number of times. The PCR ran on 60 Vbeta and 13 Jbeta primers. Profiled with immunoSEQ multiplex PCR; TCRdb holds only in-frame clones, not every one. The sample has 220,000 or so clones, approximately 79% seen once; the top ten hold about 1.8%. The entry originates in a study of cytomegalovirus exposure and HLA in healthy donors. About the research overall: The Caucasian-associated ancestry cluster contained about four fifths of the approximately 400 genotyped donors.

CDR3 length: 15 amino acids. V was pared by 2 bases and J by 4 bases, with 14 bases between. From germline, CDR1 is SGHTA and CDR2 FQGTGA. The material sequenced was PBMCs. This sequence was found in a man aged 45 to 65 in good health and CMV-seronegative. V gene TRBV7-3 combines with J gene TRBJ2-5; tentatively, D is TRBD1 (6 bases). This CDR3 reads CASSLGPQGRETQYF. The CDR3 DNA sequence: TGTGCCAGCAGCTTAGGGCCCCAGGGGAGAGAGACCCAGTACTTC.